This T cell receptor (beta chain) was obtained from a study of cytomegalovirus exposure and HLA in healthy donors (dated by TCRdb to the late 2010s). About the study as a whole: According to a later analysis, one platform produced both the approximately 110 validation repertoires and the 666 repertoires of the first cohort. The aim of the study was to test whether cataloging public T cell receptors could identify signatures of past pathogen exposure. A separate validation cohort of roughly 120 different subjects was used in addition to the 666-subject first cohort. High-throughput TCR immunosequencing, statistical association of individual TCRs with disease status, and machine learning were combined to predict cytomegalovirus infection status. Study-wide findings and limitations: The authors suggested that the approach could potentially be extended to other disease states and immunological phenotypes. A total of 150 to 200 TCR beta chains were listed by the study as associated with cytomegalovirus. The validation cohort had no HLA typing available for a later analysis, so co-occurrence within that cohort was assessed over all 120 or so repertoires. Cytomegalovirus status was reported to be diagnosed by the classifier with high specificity and sensitivity in both the original and validation cohorts. Three of the identified cytomegalovirus-associated TCR beta chains were confirmed in vitro to be specific for cytomegalovirus antigens. Subsequent analysis determined that TCRs grouped into clusters in the first cohort also showed a tendency toward co-occurrence across the 120 or so validation repertoires, and 94% of cluster scores exceeded 0. Most TCR sequences were observed very rarely across donors, whereas some public TCRs were present in many individuals.

Libraries were made using the immunoSEQ multiplex PCR assay. In the authors' own workflow: A statistical classification framework was developed to diagnose cytomegalovirus status using the catalog of TCR beta chain sequences. TCRdb mirrors the immuneACCESS table, restricted to in-frame sequences. Some clones are absent from its copies; in checked studies, under half trace to an unresolved V gene, and the reason for the others is unknown. V and J calls and clone size are copied from that table; D and trimming were computed from the DNA. The sample has 45,000 to 65,000 clones on record, around 90% of them singletons. Together, the top ten hold roughly 3% of the sample. Donors formed part of the validation cohort, which comprised 120 subjects and was distinct from the first cohort of roughly 600 subjects. On this clone: Its antigen remains undetermined. There are no base qualities to consult, and no much larger clone falls within one base.

The germline V gene (reference sequence) sets CDR1 to LNHDA and CDR2 to SQIVND. The CDR3 starts with the cysteine, ends with the phenylalanine, and has 20 residues. The read is trimmed to its CDR3 DNA, 60 bases read in frame from base 1. Trimming takes 5 bases from V and 5 bases from J, and the germline ends sit 31 bases apart. The chain is assembled from TRBV19 and TRBJ1-5; the D region possibly corresponds to TRBD1 (6 bases align). The sequence was obtained from a man aged 18 to 30 in good health and CMV-seronegative. The sample taken for sequencing was PBMCs. CDR3 reads: CASSADRLTQVLGTYQPQHF. The bases are TGTGCCAGTAGTGCCGACAGGCTGACCCAAGTATTAGGGACCTATCAGCCCCAGCATTTT.